Listed below are T cell receptor beta chains from one sample, sequenced in a study of cytomegalovirus exposure and HLA in healthy donors. The table came from immunoSEQ multiplex PCR; TCRdb's copy has only in-frame clones and leaves some out. The repertoire consists of approximately 110,000 clones, with over 75% occurring once and the leading ten covering roughly 12%. The specimen sequenced was PBMCs. These receptors all stem from a woman in her thirties or forties in good health and CMV-seropositive. Both conserved end residues are part of each CDR3. Each record gives: clone size, D gene, V gene, J gene, CDR3 DNA, CDR3 protein. A D gene is named only where the DNA matches it firmly. Expanded clones are given a class, and other clones once, few, many or no size at all.

clone_size: NA
d_call: NA
v_call: TRBV28
j_call: TRBJ2-5
cdr3_nt: TGTGCCAGCAGTTTTCTGGGGGCCGCGGGAGAGACCCAGTACTTC
cdr3_aa: CASSFLGAAGETQYF

clone_size: once
d_call: NA
v_call: TRBV19
j_call: TRBJ2-1
cdr3_nt: TGTGCCAGTAGTAATTCACCAGGGGCCAAGAACAATGAGCAGTTCTTC
cdr3_aa: CASSNSPGAKNNEQFF

clone_size: NA
d_call: NA
v_call: TRBV7-9
j_call: TRBJ2-2
cdr3_nt: TGTGCCAGCAGCTTTCGACAAACCGGGGAGCTGTTTTTT
cdr3_aa: CASSFRQTGELFF

clone_size: NA
d_call: NA
v_call: TRBV11-3
j_call: TRBJ2-3
cdr3_nt: TGTGCCAGCAGCGGGCGATCGCAGTATTTT
cdr3_aa: CASSGRSQYF

clone_size: NA
d_call: TRBD1
v_call: TRBV19
j_call: TRBJ1-5
cdr3_nt: TGTGCCAGTAGGACAGGGTATCAGCCCCAGCATTTT
cdr3_aa: CASRTGYQPQHF

clone_size: NA
d_call: NA
v_call: TRBV11-3
j_call: TRBJ1-1
cdr3_nt: TGTGCCAGCAGCCTCGTAGTAGAGACTGAAGCTTTCTTT
cdr3_aa: CASSLVVETEAFF

clone_size: once
d_call: NA
v_call: TRBV11-2
j_call: TRBJ2-2
cdr3_nt: TGTGCCAGCACCTCCCTACGCGGGCGCGGGGAGCTGTTTTTT
cdr3_aa: CASTSLRGRGELFF

clone_size: NA
d_call: TRBD1
v_call: TRBV10-3
j_call: TRBJ1-6
cdr3_nt: TGTGCCATCGGAGGGACAGCCTCCGACGCCTATAATTCACCCCTCCACTTT
cdr3_aa: CAIGGTASDAYNSPLHF

clone_size: NA
d_call: NA
v_call: TRBV4-1
j_call: TRBJ1-1
cdr3_nt: TGCGCCAGCAGCCAAGGACAGGTGAACACTGAAGCTTTCTTT
cdr3_aa: CASSQGQVNTEAFF

clone_size: NA
d_call: TRBD2
v_call: TRBV11-2
j_call: TRBJ2-1
cdr3_nt: TGTGCCAGCAGCCCCAAGGGACTAGCGGTTACGAGCTCCTACAATGAGCAGTTCTTC
cdr3_aa: CASSPKGLAVTSSYNEQFF

clone_size: NA
d_call: TRBD2
v_call: TRBV4-2
j_call: TRBJ2-7
cdr3_nt: TGTGCCAGCAGCCAAGATGCCCGACGGACTAGCGGGAGATTCGACGAGCAGTACTTC
cdr3_aa: CASSQDARRTSGRFDEQYF

clone_size: once
d_call: TRBD1
v_call: TRBV28
j_call: TRBJ1-4
cdr3_nt: TGTGCCAGCAGCCCCGACAGGGGGTTAACTAATGAAAAACTGTTTTTT
cdr3_aa: CASSPDRGLTNEKLFF

clone_size: NA
d_call: NA
v_call: TRBV30
j_call: TRBJ1-4
cdr3_nt: TGTGCCTGGCTCCCCGGGGGGGCAGGTAATGAAAAACTGTTTTTT
cdr3_aa: CAWLPGGAGNEKLFF

clone_size: NA
d_call: TRBD1
v_call: TRBV30
j_call: TRBJ2-5
cdr3_nt: TGTGCCTGGAGTAGGGGGCGGGAAGAGACCCAGTACTTC
cdr3_aa: CAWSRGREETQYF

clone_size: NA
d_call: TRBD1
v_call: TRBV5-6
j_call: TRBJ1-3
cdr3_nt: TGTGCCAGCAGCTTATCAGGGGGCCGATACTCTGGAAACACCACATATTTT
cdr3_aa: CASSLSGGRYSGNTTYF

clone_size: few
d_call: NA
v_call: TRBV6-6
j_call: TRBJ1-5
cdr3_nt: TGTGCCGCATCCAGAAGGGGTCAGCCCCAGCATTTT
cdr3_aa: CAASRRGQPQHF